This T cell receptor beta chain was identified during a study of cytomegalovirus exposure and HLA in healthy donors. Of note for this clone: Its antigen is undetermined.

CDR3 length: 15 residues. Germline values: CDR1 SGDLS, CDR2 YYNGEE. V was pared by 1 base and J by 5 bases, with 7 bases of the junction left unmatched. Donors in the study were healthy people who gave bone marrow. Study findings and constraints: Previously analyzed data showed that most TCR beta V segments were productive at a frequency of about 90% or about 30%.

PCR involved 60 Vbeta and 13 Jbeta primers. Here immunoSEQ multiplex PCR was the method, and the copy in TCRdb shows in-frame clones only, minus some. The sample comprises 150,000 or so clones, under 85% of which are singletons, and 2.5% to 3% rests with the top ten. Specimen: PBMCs. The genes are TRBV9 and TRBJ2-5; 8 nucleotides line up with TRBD1. This TCR came from a man aged 18 to 29 in good health and CMV-seronegative. The CDR3 sequence is CASSVRGQGAETQYF. CDR3 coding DNA: TGTGCCAGCAGCGTAAGAGGACAGGGCGCCGAGACCCAGTACTTC.